This T cell receptor beta chain was found in a study of shared clonotypes between healthy human individuals. It was CD45RO-negative cells, positively selected for CCR7, that made up naive CD8 cells, with terminally differentiated effector memory CD45RA+ cells excluded. Turning to this clone: The antigen is unknown.

Study-level points and caveats: Depth was large, yet rarefaction showed that sorted-subset sequencing was incomplete. Investigators collected only blood, and repertoires in tissues likely differ.

Germline values: CDR1 MNHNS, CDR2 SASEGT. V shed 3 bases, J shed 5 bases, and the junction held 9 bases outside the gene matches. The CDR3 length is 16 residues. This table comes from immunoSEQ multiplex PCR, and its TCRdb copy is limited to in-frame clones, with some not included. Found here are millions of clones, approximately 94% of them singletons; the top ten hold roughly 1%. The rearrangement joins TRBV6-1 to TRBJ2-5; 10 nucleotides match TRBD1. Material: naive CD8+ T cells sorted from blood. The clonotype originates from a man aged 18 to 30 in good health. CDR3 amino acids: CASSERTGGWGETQYF. In DNA, the CDR3 is TGTGCCAGCAGTGAGAGGACAGGGGGATGGGGGGAGACCCAGTACTTC.